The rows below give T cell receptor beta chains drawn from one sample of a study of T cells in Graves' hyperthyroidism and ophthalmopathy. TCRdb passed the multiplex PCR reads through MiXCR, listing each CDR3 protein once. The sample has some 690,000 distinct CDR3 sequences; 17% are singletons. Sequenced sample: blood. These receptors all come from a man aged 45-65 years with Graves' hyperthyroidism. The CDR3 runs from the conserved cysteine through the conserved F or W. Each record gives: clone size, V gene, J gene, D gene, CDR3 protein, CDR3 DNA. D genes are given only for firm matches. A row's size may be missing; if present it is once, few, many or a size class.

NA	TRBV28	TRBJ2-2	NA	CASTGQQGITGELFF	TGTGCCAGCACCGGACAACAGGGTATCACCGGGGAGCTGTTTTTT
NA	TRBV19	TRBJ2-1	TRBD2	CASNDAARTSGSYNEQFF	TGTGCCAGTAATGATGCCGCCAGGACTAGCGGCTCCTACAATGAGCAGTTCTTC
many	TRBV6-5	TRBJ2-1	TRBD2	CASSYSGAGGSFYNEQFF	TGTGCCAGCAGTTACTCCGGAGCGGGAGGGAGTTTCTACAATGAGCAGTTCTTC
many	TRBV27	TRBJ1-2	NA	CASSFERFGSSYTF	TGTGCCAGCAGTTTTGAAAGATTTGGATCGAGCTACACCTTC
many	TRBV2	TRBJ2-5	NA	CASSDDLQETQYF	TGTGCCAGCAGTGACGACCTCCAAGAGACCCAGTACTTC
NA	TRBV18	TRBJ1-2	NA	CASSPKTDPGNGYTF	TGTGCCAGCTCACCCAAGACAGATCCTGGGAATGGCTACACCTTC
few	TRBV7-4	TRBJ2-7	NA	CASSLDRGAFHEQYF	TGTGCCAGCAGCTTAGATCGGGGCGCGTTCCACGAGCAGTACTTC
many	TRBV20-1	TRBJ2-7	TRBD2	CSASRQRENEQYF	TGCAGTGCTAGCCGCCAGCGGGAGAACGAGCAGTACTTC
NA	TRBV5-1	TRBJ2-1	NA	CASGVGRSDNEQFF	TGCGCCAGCGGCGTCGGACGGAGCGACAATGAGCAGTTCTTC
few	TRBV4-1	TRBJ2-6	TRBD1	CASSQDSQGAEGANVLTF	TGCGCCAGCAGCCAAGATTCCCAGGGGGCGGAGGGGGCCAACGTCCTGACTTTC
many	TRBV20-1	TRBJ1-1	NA	CSARLVGTEAFF	TGCAGTGCTAGATTGGTGGGCACTGAAGCTTTCTTT
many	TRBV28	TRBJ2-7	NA	CATDEQYF	TGTGCCACAGACGAGCAGTACTTC
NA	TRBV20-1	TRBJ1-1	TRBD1	CSARDPGTGGSLNTEAFF	TGCAGTGCTAGAGATCCCGGGACAGGGGGCTCCTTGAACACTGAAGCTTTCTTT
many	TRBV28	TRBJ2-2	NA	CASRPGTGELFF	TGTGCCAGCAGACCAGGTACCGGGGAGCTGTTTTTT
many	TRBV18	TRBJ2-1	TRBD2	CASSPGTNDNEQFF	TGTGCCAGCTCACCTGGGACTAACGACAATGAGCAGTTCTTC
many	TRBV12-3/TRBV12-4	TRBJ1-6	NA	CASSLSRNSPLHF	TGTGCCAGCAGTTTGTCCCGTAATTCACCCCTCCACTTT
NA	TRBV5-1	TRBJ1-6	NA	CASSSGQLNSPLHF	TGTGCCAGCAGCTCCGGACAGCTTAATTCACCCCTCCACTTT
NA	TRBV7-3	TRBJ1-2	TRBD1	CASSLEGAGTGDVKSGYTF	TGTGCCAGCAGCTTAGAGGGGGCGGGGACAGGAGACGTGAAGAGTGGCTACACCTTC
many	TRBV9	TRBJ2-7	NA	CASSARDASSYEQYF	TGTGCCAGCAGCGCCCGGGACGCCAGCTCCTACGAGCAGTACTTC
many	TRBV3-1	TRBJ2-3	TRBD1	CASSQPGTGYRSTDTQYF	TGTGCCAGCAGCCAACCCGGGACAGGGTATCGGAGCACAGATACGCAGTATTTT
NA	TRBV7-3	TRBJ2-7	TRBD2	CASSFGLAGGEQYF	TGTGCCAGCAGCTTCGGACTAGCGGGAGGTGAGCAGTACTTC
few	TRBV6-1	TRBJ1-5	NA	CASSDIHSNQPQHF	TGTGCCAGCAGTGACATCCATAGCAATCAGCCCCAGCATTTT
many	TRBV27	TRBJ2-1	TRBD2	CASSLHRLAVHGNEQFF	TGTGCCAGCAGTTTACACCGACTAGCGGTTCACGGGAATGAGCAGTTCTTC
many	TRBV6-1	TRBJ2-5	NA	CASREASGETQYF	TGTGCCAGCAGGGAGGCTTCAGGGGAGACCCAGTACTTC
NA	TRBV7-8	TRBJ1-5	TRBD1	CASSPRGQDSNQPQHF	TGTGCCAGCAGCCCAAGAGGACAGGATAGCAATCAGCCCCAGCATTTT
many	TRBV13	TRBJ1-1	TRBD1	CASRDRDDTEAFF	TGTGCCAGCAGGGACAGGGACGACACTGAAGCTTTCTTT
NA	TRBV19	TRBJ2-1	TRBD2	CASKILAGDNEQFF	TGTGCCAGTAAAATACTAGCGGGAGACAATGAGCAGTTCTTC
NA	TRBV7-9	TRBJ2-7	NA	CASSSRRTNELEQYF	TGTGCCAGCAGCTCGCGCCGGACAAACGAACTCGAGCAGTACTTC
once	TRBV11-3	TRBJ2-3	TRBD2	CASSLTSGRAYTDTQYF	TGTGCCAGCAGCTTAACTAGCGGGAGAGCCTACACAGATACGCAGTATTTT
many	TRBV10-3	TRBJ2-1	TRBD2	CAISGYSSGRNSTYNEQFF	TGTGCCATCAGTGGGTATAGTAGCGGGAGGAACAGTACCTACAATGAGCAGTTCTTC
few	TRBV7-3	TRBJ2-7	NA	CASSFESSGVTYEQYF	TGTGCCAGCAGCTTTGAGTCGAGCGGCGTCACCTACGAGCAGTACTTC
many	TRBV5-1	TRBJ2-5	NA	CASSLKGGQETQYF	TGCGCCAGCAGCTTGAAAGGGGGCCAAGAGACCCAGTACTTC
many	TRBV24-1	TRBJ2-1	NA	CATSDRLAGESNEQFF	TGTGCCACCAGTGACCGCCTAGCCGGAGAAAGCAATGAGCAGTTCTTC
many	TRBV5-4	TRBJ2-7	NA	CASSVVEQNNEQYF	TGTGCCAGCAGCGTAGTAGAACAAAACAACGAGCAGTACTTC
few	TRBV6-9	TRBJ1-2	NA	CASSYGLRGAFDGYTF	TGTGCCAGCAGTTACGGGTTACGGGGTGCTTTTGATGGCTACACCTTC
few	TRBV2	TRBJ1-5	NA	CASSEGVLGGNQPQHF	TGTGCCAGCAGTGAGGGGGTTCTCGGGGGCAATCAGCCCCAGCATTTT
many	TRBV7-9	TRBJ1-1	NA	CASSFGQMNTEAFF	TGTGCCAGCAGCTTCGGACAGATGAACACTGAAGCTTTCTTT
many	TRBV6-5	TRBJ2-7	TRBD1	CASSYTTGREQYF	TGTGCCAGCAGTTATACGACAGGGAGAGAGCAGTACTTC
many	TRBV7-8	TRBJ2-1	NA	CASSPDRDSGWQFF	TGTGCCAGCAGCCCCGACCGAGACTCCGGTTGGCAGTTCTTC
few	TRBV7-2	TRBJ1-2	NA	CASRREGYYGYTF	TGTGCCAGCAGGCGTGAGGGATACTATGGCTACACCTTC
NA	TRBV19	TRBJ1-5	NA	CASSIDIIRQPQHF	TGTGCCAGTAGTATCGACATAATCCGACAGCCCCAGCATTTT